This is a list of T cell receptor beta chains from one sample in a study of T cells in Graves' hyperthyroidism and ophthalmopathy. MiXCR, applied by TCRdb to the multiplex PCR reads, yields one record per CDR3 protein. This table holds 35,000 to 40,000 distinct CDR3 sequences, roughly 50% found once. Sequenced input: blood. Source of these receptors: a woman aged 45-65 years with Graves' hyperthyroidism that later progressed to Graves' ophthalmopathy. Both conserved end residues are part of each CDR3. D genes are given only for firm matches. Only part of the rows carry a size: once, few, many, or a class if the clone is expanded.

D gene	V gene	clone size	J gene	CDR3 protein	CDR3 DNA
.	TRBV7-8	.	TRBJ2-5	CASSVTELSYGYTFGSGKTQYF	.
.	TRBV2	medium-sized	TRBJ1-2	CASSGGNYGYTF	TGTGCCAGCAGTGGGGGGAACTATGGCTACACCTTC
TRBD1	TRBV6-1	many	TRBJ1-3	CASSSGTVSGNTIYF	TGTGCCAGCAGCTCAGGGACAGTCTCTGGAAACACCATATATTTT
.	TRBV4-1	.	TRBJ2-7	CASSQEDRRIYEQYF	TGCGCCAGCAGCCAAGAGGATAGACGTATTTACGAGCAGTATTTC
.	TRBV7-8	medium-sized	TRBJ2-7	CASTPIVREQYF	TGTGCCAGCACCCCGATCGTACGGGAGCAGTACTTC
.	TRBV20-1	many	TRBJ2-7	CSARGPGRTYEQYF	TGCAGTGCTAGAGGACCAGGGAGAACCTACGAGCAGTACTTC
TRBD2	TRBV9	.	TRBJ2-1	CASSPIRLAGGPDSSYNEQFF	TGTGCCAGCAGCCCCATCCGACTAGCGGGAGGGCCCGATAGCTCCTACAATGAGCAGTTCTTC
TRBD2	TRBV7-2	.	TRBJ2-3	CASSRGVESGPGSTQYF	TGTGCCAGCAGCCGGGGGGTTGAGTCGGGCCCGGGATCGACGCAGTATTTT
.	TRBV4-1	many	TRBJ2-1	CASSQKDGGSYNEQFF	TGCGCCAGCAGCCAAAAAGACGGGGGCTCCTACAATGAGCAGTTCTTC
TRBD1	TRBV19	many	TRBJ1-2	CASSTPRPRTGSRLYGYTF	TGTGCCAGTAGTACACCAAGACCCCGGACAGGGTCGAGGTTATATGGCTACACCTTC
.	TRBV7-9	.	TRBJ1-5	CASSPGSPFQPQHF	TGTGCCAGCAGCCCAGGTTCACCCTTTCAGCCCCAGCATTTT
TRBD1	TRBV7-3	.	TRBJ1-6	CASSSAGTGDSPLHF	TGTGCCAGCAGCTCGGCCGGGACAGGGGATTCACCCCTCCACTTT
.	TRBV11-3	many	TRBJ2-3	CASSLHRGAESDTQYF	TGTGCCAGCAGCTTACATCGGGGAGCAGAGTCAGATACGCAGTATTTT
.	TRBV20-1	.	TRBJ1-6	CSAWDGRSPLHF	TGCAGTGCTTGGGACGGGAGATCACCCCTCCACTTT
TRBD1	TRBV4-1	many	TRBJ2-7	CASSQVAGGGYEQYF	TGCGCCAGCAGCCAAGTCGCAGGGGGCGGGTACGAGCAGTACTTC
TRBD1	TRBV2	.	TRBJ2-1	CASSDRDRGHNEQFF	TGTGCCAGCAGTGATCGGGACAGGGGGCATAATGAGCAGTTCTTC
.	TRBV20-1	few	TRBJ2-1	CSARVNNEQFF	TGCAGTGCTAGAGTCAACAATGAGCAGTTCTTC
TRBD1	TRBV12-3/TRBV12-4	many	TRBJ2-2	CASSSGGFYTGELFF	TGTGCCAGCAGTTCAGGGGGCTTTTACACCGGGGAGCTGTTTTTT
.	TRBV6-5	many	TRBJ2-3	CASSYPVKGTDTQYF	TGTGCCAGCAGTTACCCTGTGAAAGGGACAGATACGCAGTATTTT